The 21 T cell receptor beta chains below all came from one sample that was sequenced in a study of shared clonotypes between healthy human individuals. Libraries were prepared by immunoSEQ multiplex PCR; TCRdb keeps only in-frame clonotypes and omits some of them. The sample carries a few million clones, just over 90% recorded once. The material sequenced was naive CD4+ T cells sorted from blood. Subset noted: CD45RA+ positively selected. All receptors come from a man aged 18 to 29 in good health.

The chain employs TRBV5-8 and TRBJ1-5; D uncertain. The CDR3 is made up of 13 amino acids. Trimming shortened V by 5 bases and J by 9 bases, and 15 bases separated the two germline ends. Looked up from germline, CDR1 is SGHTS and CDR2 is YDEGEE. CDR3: CASRPDTLRPQHF. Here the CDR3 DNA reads TGTGCCAGCAGACCCGACACCCTTAGGCCCCAGCATTTT.

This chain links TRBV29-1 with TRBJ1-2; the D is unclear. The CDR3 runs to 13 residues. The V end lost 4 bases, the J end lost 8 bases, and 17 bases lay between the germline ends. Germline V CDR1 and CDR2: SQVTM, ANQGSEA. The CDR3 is CSVGGLGDRGYTF. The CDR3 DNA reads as TGCAGCGTTGGAGGCCTAGGAGATCGCGGCTACACCTTC.

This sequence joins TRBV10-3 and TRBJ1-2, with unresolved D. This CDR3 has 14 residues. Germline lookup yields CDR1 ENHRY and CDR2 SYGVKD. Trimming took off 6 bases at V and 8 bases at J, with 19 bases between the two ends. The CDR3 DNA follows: TGTGCCATCAGAGGGTCTCGCGCGACGGAGGGCTACACCTTC. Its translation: CAIRGSRATEGYTF.

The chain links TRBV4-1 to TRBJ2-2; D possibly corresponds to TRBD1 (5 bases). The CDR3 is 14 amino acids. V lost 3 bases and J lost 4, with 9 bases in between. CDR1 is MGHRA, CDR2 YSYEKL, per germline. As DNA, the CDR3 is TGCGCCAGCAGCCAGACAGCTGGCACCGGGGAGCTGTTTTTT. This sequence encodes CASSQTAGTGELFF.

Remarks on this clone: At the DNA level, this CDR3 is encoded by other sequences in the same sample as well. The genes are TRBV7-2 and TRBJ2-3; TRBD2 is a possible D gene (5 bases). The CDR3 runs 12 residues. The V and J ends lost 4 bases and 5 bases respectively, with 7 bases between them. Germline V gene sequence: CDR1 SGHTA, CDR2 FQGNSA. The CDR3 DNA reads TGTGCCAGCAGCTCCCGGGGAGATACGCAGTATTTT. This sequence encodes CASSSRGDTQYF.

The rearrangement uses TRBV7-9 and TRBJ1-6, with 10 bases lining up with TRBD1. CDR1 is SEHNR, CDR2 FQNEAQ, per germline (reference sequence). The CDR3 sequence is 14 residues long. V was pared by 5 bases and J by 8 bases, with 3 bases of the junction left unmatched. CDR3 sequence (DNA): TGTGCCAGCAGCCGAGACAGGGGGCATTCACCCCTCCACTTT. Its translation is CASSRDRGHSPLHF.

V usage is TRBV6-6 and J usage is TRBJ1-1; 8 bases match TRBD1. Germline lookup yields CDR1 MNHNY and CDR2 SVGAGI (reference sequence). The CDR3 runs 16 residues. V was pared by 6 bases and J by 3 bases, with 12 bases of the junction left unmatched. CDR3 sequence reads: CASSAGTGVLYTEAFF. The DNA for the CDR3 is TGTGCCAGCAGCGCCGGGACAGGAGTACTTTACACTGAAGCTTTCTTT.

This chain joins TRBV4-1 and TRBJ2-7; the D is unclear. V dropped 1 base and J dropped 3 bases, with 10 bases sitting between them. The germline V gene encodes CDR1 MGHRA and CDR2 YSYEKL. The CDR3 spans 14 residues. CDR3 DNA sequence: TGCGCCAGCAGCCAAGTGCAGTTAGGCTACGAGCAGTACTTC. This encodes CASSQVQLGYEQYF.

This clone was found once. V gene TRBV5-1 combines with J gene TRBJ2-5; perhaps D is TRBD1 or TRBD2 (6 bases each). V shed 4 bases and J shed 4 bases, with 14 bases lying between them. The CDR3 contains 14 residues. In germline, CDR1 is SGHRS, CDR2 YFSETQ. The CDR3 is CASSPPGAGETQYF. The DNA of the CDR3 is TGCGCCAGCAGCCCTCCGGGGGCTGGAGAGACCCAGTACTTC.

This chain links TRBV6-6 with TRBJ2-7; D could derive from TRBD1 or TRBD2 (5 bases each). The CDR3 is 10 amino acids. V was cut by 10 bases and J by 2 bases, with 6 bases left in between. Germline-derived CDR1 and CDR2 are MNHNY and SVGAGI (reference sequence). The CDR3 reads CATGPYEQYF. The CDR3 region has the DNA TGTGCCACGGGACCCTACGAGCAGTACTTC.

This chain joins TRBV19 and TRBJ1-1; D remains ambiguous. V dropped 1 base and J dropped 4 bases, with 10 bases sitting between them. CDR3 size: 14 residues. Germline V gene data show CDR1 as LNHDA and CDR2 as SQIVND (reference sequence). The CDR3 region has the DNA TGTGCCAGTAGTATAGGAGGGAAGCTCACTGAAGCTTTCTTT. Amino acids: CASSIGGKLTEAFF.

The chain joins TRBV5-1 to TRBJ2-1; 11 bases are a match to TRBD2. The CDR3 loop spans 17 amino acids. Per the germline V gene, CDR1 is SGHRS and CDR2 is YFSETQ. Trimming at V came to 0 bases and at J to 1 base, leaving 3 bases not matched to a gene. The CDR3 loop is CASSLALAGGSYNEQFF. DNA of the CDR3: TGCGCCAGCAGCTTGGCCCTAGCGGGAGGTTCCTACAATGAGCAGTTCTTC.

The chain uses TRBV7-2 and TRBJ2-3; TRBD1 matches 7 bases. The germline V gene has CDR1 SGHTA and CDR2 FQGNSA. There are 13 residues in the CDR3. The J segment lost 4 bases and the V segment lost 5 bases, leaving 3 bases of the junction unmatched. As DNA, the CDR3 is TGTGCCAGCAGCCCCCAGGGGGCAGATACGCAGTATTTT. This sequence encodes CASSPQGADTQYF.

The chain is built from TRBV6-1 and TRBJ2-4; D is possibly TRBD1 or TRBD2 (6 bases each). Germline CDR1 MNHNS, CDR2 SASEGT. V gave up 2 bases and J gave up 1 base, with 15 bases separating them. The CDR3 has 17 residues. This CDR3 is CASSEFTGALAKNIQYF. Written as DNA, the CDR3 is TGTGCCAGCAGTGAATTTACGGGGGCACTTGCCAAAAACATTCAGTACTTC.

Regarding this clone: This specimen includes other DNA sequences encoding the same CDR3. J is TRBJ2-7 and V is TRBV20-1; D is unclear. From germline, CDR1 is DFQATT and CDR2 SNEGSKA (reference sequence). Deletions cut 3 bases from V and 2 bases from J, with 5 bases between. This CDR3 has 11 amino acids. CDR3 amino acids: CSASPAYEQYF. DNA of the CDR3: TGCAGTGCTAGCCCGGCCTACGAGCAGTACTTC.

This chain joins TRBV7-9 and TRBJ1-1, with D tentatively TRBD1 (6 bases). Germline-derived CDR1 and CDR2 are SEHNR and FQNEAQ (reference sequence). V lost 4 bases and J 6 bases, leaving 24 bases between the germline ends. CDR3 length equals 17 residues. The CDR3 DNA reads TGTGCCAGCAGCTCCGGACAGACGCCGAGGGAGGTCGCTGAAGCTTTCTTT. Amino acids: CASSSGQTPREVAEAFF. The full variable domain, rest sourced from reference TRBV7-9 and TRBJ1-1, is DTGVSQNPRHKITKRGQNVTFRCDPISEHNRLYWYRQTLGQGPEFLTYFQNEAQLEKSRLLSDRFSAERPKGSFSTLEIQRTEQGDSAMYLCASSSGQTPREVAEAFFGQGTRLTVV.

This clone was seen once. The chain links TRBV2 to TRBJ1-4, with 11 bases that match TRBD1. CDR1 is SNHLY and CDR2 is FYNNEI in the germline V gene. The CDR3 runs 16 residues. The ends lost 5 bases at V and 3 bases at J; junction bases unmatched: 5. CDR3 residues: CASSPDRGPANEKLFF. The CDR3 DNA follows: TGTGCCAGCAGTCCGGACAGGGGGCCTGCTAATGAAAAACTGTTTTTT.

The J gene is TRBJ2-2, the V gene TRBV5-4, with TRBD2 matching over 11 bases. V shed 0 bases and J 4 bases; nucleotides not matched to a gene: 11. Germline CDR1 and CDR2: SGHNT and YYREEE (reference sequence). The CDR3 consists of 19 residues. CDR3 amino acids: CASSLGLAGGRPSTGELFF. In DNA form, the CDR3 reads TGTGCCAGCAGCTTGGGGCTAGCGGGGGGTCGCCCCAGCACCGGGGAGCTGTTTTTT.

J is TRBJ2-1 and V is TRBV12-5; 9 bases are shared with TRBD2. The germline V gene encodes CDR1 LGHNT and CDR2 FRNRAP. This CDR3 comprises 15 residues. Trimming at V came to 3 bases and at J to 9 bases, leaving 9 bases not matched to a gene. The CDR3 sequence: CASGFSLAGFGEQFF. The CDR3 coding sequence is TGTGCTAGTGGTTTTAGTCTAGCGGGATTTGGTGAGCAGTTCTTC.

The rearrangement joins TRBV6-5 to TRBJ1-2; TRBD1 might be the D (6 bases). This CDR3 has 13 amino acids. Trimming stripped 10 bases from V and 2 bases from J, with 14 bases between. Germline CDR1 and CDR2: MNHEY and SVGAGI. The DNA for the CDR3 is TGTGCCACCGGGCAGGGGCGGAACTATGGCTACACCTTC. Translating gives CATGQGRNYGYTF.

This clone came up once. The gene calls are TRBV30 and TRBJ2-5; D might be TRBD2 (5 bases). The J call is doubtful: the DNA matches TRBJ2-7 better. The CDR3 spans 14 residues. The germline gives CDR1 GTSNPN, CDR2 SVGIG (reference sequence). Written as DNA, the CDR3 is TGTGCCTGGAGTGTCGGCGGGTCTGCTTTCGAGCAGTACTTC. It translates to CAWSVGGSAFEQYF.